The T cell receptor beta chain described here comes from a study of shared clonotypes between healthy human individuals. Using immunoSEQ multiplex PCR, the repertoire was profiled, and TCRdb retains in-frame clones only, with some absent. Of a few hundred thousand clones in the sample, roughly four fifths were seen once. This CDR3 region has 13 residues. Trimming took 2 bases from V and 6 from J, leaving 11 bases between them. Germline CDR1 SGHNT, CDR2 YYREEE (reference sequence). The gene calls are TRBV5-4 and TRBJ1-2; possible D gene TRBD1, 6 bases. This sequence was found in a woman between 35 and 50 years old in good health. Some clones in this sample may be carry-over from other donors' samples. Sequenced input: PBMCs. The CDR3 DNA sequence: TGTGCCAGCAGCTTTTATTCAGGGGATGGCTACACCTTC. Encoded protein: CASSFYSGDGYTF.